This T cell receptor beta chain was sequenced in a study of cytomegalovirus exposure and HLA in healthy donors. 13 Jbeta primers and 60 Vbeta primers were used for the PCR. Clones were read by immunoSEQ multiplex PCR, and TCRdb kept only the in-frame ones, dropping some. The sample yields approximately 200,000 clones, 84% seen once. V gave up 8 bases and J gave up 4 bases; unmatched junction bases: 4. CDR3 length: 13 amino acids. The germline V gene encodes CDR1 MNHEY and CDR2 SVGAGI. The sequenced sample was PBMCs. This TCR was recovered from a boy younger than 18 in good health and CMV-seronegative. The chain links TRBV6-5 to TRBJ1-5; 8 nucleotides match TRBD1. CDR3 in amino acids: CASGQGGNQPQHF. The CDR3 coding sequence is TGTGCCAGCGGACAGGGTGGTAATCAGCCCCAGCATTTT.